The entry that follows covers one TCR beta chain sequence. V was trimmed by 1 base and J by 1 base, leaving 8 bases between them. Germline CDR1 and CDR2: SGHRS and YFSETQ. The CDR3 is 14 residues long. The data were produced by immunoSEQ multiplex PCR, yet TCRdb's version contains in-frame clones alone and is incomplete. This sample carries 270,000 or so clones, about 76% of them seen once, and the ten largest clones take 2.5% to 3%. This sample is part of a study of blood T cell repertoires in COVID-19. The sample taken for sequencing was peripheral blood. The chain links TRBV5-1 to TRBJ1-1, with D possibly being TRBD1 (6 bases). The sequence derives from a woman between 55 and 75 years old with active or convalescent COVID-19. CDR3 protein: CASSLSGANTEAFF. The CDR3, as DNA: TGCGCCAGCAGCTTGTCAGGGGCGAACACTGAAGCTTTCTTT.